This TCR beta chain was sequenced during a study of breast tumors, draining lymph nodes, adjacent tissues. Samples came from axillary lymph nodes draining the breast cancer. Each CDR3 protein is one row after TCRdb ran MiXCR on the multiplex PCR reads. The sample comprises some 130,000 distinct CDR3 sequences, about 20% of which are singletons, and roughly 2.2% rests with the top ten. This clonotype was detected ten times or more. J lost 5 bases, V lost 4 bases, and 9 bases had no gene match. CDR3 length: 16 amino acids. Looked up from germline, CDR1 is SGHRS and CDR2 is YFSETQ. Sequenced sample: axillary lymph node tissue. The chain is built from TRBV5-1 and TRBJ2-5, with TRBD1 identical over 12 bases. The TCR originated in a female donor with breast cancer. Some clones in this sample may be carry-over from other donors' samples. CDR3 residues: CASSPKGQGAFETQYF. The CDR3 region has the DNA TGCGCCAGCAGCCCTAAGGGACAGGGGGCGTTTGAGACCCAGTACTTC.